The sample holds a few counts of the clone carrying this T cell receptor beta chain. These data come from a study of Ad26.COV2.S vaccination and SARS-CoV-2 variants. On the study more broadly: Donor was one of the participants in the Ad26.COV2.S arm of the COV1001 trial.

Clones were read by immunoSEQ multiplex PCR, and TCRdb kept only the in-frame ones, dropping some. In the table there are 380,000 or so clones, about 80% of which are singletons. Documented treatment: around 19 received Ad26.COV2.S at low or high dose, single or two shots; 5 received placebo; per-sample allocation not given. Sampling occurred on day 63 after the first vaccine or placebo injection. The V end was cut by 4 bases, the J end by 3 bases, with 13 bases between. This CDR3 spans 14 amino acids. The germline V gene encodes CDR1 MNHEY and CDR2 SVGAGI. The sequence came from a person between 18 and 59 years old who received the Ad26.COV2.S COVID-19 vaccine or a placebo. The specimen was peripheral blood, collected in a trial of Ad26.COV2.S vaccine versus placebo. This sequence joins TRBV6-5 and TRBJ2-7; no reliable D call. DNA for the CDR3: TGTGCCAGCAGTTTACTGACGGAAGGCTACGAGCAGTACTTC. Translating it yields CASSLLTEGYEQYF.